These 5 T cell receptor beta chains were all obtained from the same sample, sequenced in a study of blood T cell repertoires in COVID-19. Clones were sequenced by immunoSEQ multiplex PCR, and TCRdb holds only the in-frame ones, with some missing. The repertoire holds 35,000 to 40,000 clones, with around 81% as singletons. Material: peripheral blood. These receptors all come from a man aged 45 to 65 with active COVID-19.

The chain links TRBV2 to TRBJ2-2; TRBD1 matches at 10 bases. Germline CDR1 SNHLY, CDR2 FYNNEI. V lost 7 bases to trimming and J lost 4 bases; unmatched junction nucleotides: 12. The CDR3 runs to 17 residues. For the CDR3, the DNA is TGTGCCAGCAAAGAGACAGGGGGCGCGGGGAGCACCGGGGAGCTGTTTTTT. Translated, it gives CASKETGGAGSTGELFF.

In its sample, this clone was seen once. This chain links TRBV11-2 with TRBJ2-1, with D tentatively TRBD1 (6 bases). Germline V CDR1 and CDR2: SGHAT, FQNNGV. This CDR3 region has 13 residues. V lost 5 bases and J lost 8, with 13 bases in between. The CDR3: CASSPTGPHEQFF. The CDR3 bases are TGTGCCAGCAGCCCCACAGGGCCCCATGAGCAGTTCTTC.

The V gene is TRBV2, the J gene TRBJ2-5; 9 bases fit TRBD2. The CDR3 runs 12 residues. V lost 7 bases to trimming and J lost 5 bases; unmatched junction nucleotides: 2. Germline loops: CDR1 SNHLY, CDR2 FYNNEI. CDR3: CASNSGGETQYF. Written as DNA, the CDR3 is TGTGCCAGCAATAGCGGGGGCGAGACCCAGTACTTC.

This sequence joins TRBV6-2 or TRBV6-3 and TRBJ2-7; D perhaps matches TRBD1 (5 bases). V was shortened by 4 bases and J by 2 bases, with 9 bases between the two germline ends. The CDR3 runs to 13 residues. CDR1 is MNHEY, CDR2 SVGEGT, per germline. DNA for the CDR3: TGTGCCAGCAGTTTAACAGGTACCTACGAGCAGTACTTC. As protein: CASSLTGTYEQYF.

The chain combines TRBV19 with TRBJ2-7; TRBD1 matches at 7 bases. The CDR3 is 16 amino acids. From germline, CDR1 is LNHDA and CDR2 SQIVND (reference sequence). Trimming cost V 3 bases and J 5 bases; bases outside gene matches: 13. The CDR3, as DNA: TGTGCCAGTAGTATCGAAAGGGGGCGAGTAATAGACGAGCAGTACTTC. It codes for CASSIERGRVIDEQYF. Together with reference TRBV19 and TRBJ2-7, the CDR3 gives the full variable domain: DGGITQSPKYLFRKEGQNVTLSCEQNLNHDAMYWYRQDPGQGLRLIYYSQIVNDFQKGDIAEGYSVSREKKESFPLTVTSAQKNPTAFYLCASSIERGRVIDEQYFGPGTRLTVT.